A selection of T cell receptor beta chains follows, all from one sample in a study of blood T cell repertoires in COVID-19. The protocol was immunoSEQ multiplex PCR, while the TCRdb copy is restricted to in-frame clones and leaves out a portion. The sample gives some 180,000 clones, 76% of which show up once; roughly 8.7% is in the top ten. The sequenced sample consisted of peripheral blood. Receptor source: a woman in her 50s with active or convalescent COVID-19. Each CDR3 is given with its conserved first and last residue. The D gene is left open where the match is weak. Rows give clone size only sometimes, using once, few, many, or a class for an expanded clone.

J: TRBJ2-1; D: TRBD1; length: 15; size: -; V: TRBV28; DNA: TGTGCCAGCCCCAAGACAGGGGGCGGGCTCAATGAGCAGTTCTTC; CDR3: CASPKTGGGLNEQFF
J: TRBJ1-4; D: -; length: 15; size: -; V: TRBV5-6; DNA: TGTGCCAGCAGCTGGGGGGGACAAGTAAATGAAAAACTGTTTTTT; CDR3: CASSWGGQVNEKLFF
J: TRBJ2-7; D: -; length: 14; size: -; V: TRBV4-1; DNA: TGCGCCAGCAGCCTCCCCGAACGGTCCTACGAGCAGTACTTC; CDR3: CASSLPERSYEQYF
J: TRBJ1-1; D: -; length: 13; size: -; V: TRBV2; DNA: TGTGCCAGCAGTCCACTCCCGAACACTGAAGCTTTCTTT; CDR3: CASSPLPNTEAFF
J: TRBJ2-6; D: TRBD1; length: 15; size: -; V: TRBV6-6; DNA: TGTGCCAGCAGGGACAGGGGCGCAGGGGCCAACGTCCTGACTTTC; CDR3: CASRDRGAGANVLTF
J: TRBJ1-2; D: TRBD1; length: 15; size: once; V: TRBV4-3; DNA: TGCGCCAGCATGAGTCGGACAGGCCCTAACTATGGCTACACCTTC; CDR3: CASMSRTGPNYGYTF
J: TRBJ1-3; D: -; length: 14; size: -; V: TRBV5-6; DNA: TGTGCCAGCAGCGTACCCGGGGCTGGAAACACCATATATTTT; CDR3: CASSVPGAGNTIYF
J: TRBJ2-7; D: TRBD2; length: 14; size: once; V: TRBV7-2; DNA: TGTGCCAGCAGCTTAAGCGGGGGGTTCTACGAGCAGTACTTC; CDR3: CASSLSGGFYEQYF
J: TRBJ1-1; D: -; length: 13; size: -; V: TRBV5-1; DNA: TGCGCCAGCAGCCCCCGACAGAACACTGAAGCTTTCTTT; CDR3: CASSPRQNTEAFF
J: TRBJ2-1; D: TRBD2; length: 13; size: -; V: TRBV19; DNA: TGTGCCAGTAGTAGGACTAGAAGCAATGAGCAGTTCTTC; CDR3: CASSRTRSNEQFF
J: TRBJ1-1; D: -; length: 13; size: -; V: TRBV7-9; DNA: TGTGCCAGCAGCTCTGGAGGGGCAACTGAAGCTTTCTTT; CDR3: CASSSGGATEAFF
J: TRBJ2-2; D: TRBD2; length: 16; size: -; V: TRBV7-3; DNA: TGTGCCAGCAGCTTACAGACTAGCGGGAGGACCGGGGAGCTGTTTTTT; CDR3: CASSLQTSGRTGELFF
J: TRBJ2-2; D: TRBD2; length: 19; size: few; V: TRBV6-6; DNA: TGTGCCAGCAGTCCCCTCCGGACTAGCGGGAGAGCGAACACCGGGGAGCTGTTTTTT; CDR3: CASSPLRTSGRANTGELFF
J: TRBJ1-1; D: -; length: 13; size: few; V: TRBV11-3; DNA: TGTGCCAGCAGCTTTGGGCTGAACACTGAAGCTTTCTTT; CDR3: CASSFGLNTEAFF
J: TRBJ1-5; D: TRBD1; length: 15; size: few; V: TRBV6-5; DNA: TGTGCCAGCAGGGCATTGACAGGGGTCAATCAGCCCCAGCATTTT; CDR3: CASRALTGVNQPQHF
J: TRBJ2-2; D: -; length: 13; size: -; V: TRBV2; DNA: TGTGCCAGCAGTGAACTGGGAGACGGGGAGCTGTTTTTT; CDR3: CASSELGDGELFF
J: TRBJ2-5; D: -; length: 15; size: -; V: TRBV2; DNA: TGTGCCAGCAGTGAATCCCGGGGGAAAGCCGGGACCCAGTACTTC; CDR3: CASSESRGKAGTQYF
J: TRBJ2-7; D: -; length: 14; size: -; V: TRBV28; DNA: TGTGCCAGCACTTTCCTCGGGCAGGGGATCGAGCAGTACTTC; CDR3: CASTFLGQGIEQYF
J: TRBJ2-7; D: -; length: 15; size: -; V: TRBV7-9; DNA: TGTGCCAGCAGCTCCATGGGGGACTTGAACTACGAGCAGTACTTC; CDR3: CASSSMGDLNYEQYF
J: TRBJ1-2; D: -; length: 13; size: once; V: TRBV5-5; DNA: TGTGCCAGCAGCTTGGAACAGGGATATGGCTACACCTTC; CDR3: CASSLEQGYGYTF
J: TRBJ1-2; D: -; length: 16; size: -; V: TRBV5-4; DNA: TGTGCCAGCAGCAACCAGGGGACCGGGTTTCCCTATGGCTACACCTTC; CDR3: CASSNQGTGFPYGYTF
J: TRBJ1-5; D: -; length: 13; size: -; V: TRBV7-2; DNA: TGTGCCAGCCGGGGGGGTAGCAATCAGCCCCAGCATTTT; CDR3: CASRGGSNQPQHF
J: TRBJ2-2; D: TRBD1; length: 17; size: -; V: TRBV7-9; DNA: TGTGCCAGCAGCTTATGGGCCGGGACAGGGAACACCGGGGAGCTGTTTTTT; CDR3: CASSLWAGTGNTGELFF
J: TRBJ2-1; D: -; length: 15; size: -; V: TRBV5-6; DNA: TGTGCCAGCAGCTCTCTCGTTTCTTCCTACAATGAGCAGTTCTTC; CDR3: CASSSLVSSYNEQFF
J: TRBJ2-7; D: -; length: 14; size: -; V: TRBV29-1; DNA: TGCAGCGTAAAAGGAGGGAGGGGGACCTACGAGCAGTACTTC; CDR3: CSVKGGRGTYEQYF
J: TRBJ1-1; D: -; length: 14; size: -; V: TRBV6-5; DNA: TGTGCCAGCAGTTACGTCAGGGTTGCCACTGAAGCTTTCTTT; CDR3: CASSYVRVATEAFF
J: TRBJ1-1; D: -; length: 13; size: -; V: TRBV2; DNA: TGTGCCAGCAGTCGACAGGTGAACACTGAAGCTTTCTTT; CDR3: CASSRQVNTEAFF
J: TRBJ1-1; D: TRBD1; length: 16; size: once; V: TRBV19; DNA: TGTGCCAGTAGTTCCCGGACAGGGGCATGGGGGACTGAAGCTTTCTTT; CDR3: CASSSRTGAWGTEAFF
J: TRBJ1-4; D: TRBD1; length: 16; size: -; V: TRBV30; DNA: TGTGCCGGGAACGGGTTGGGTTCCAGGGGGCTCGGAAAACTGTTTTTT; CDR3: CAGNGLGSRGLGKLFF
J: TRBJ2-7; D: -; length: 17; size: -; V: TRBV11-2; DNA: TGTGCCAGCAGCCTCCAAAGGGGGACCGCACTTTCCTACGAGCAGTACTTC; CDR3: CASSLQRGTALSYEQYF
J: TRBJ1-5; D: TRBD1; length: 15; size: -; V: TRBV5-6; DNA: TGTGCCAGCAGCTCCGCTTCCAGGGGGGAGCAGCCCCAGCATTTT; CDR3: CASSSASRGEQPQHF
J: TRBJ2-3; D: -; length: 13; size: -; V: TRBV6-2/TRBV6-3; DNA: TGTGCCAGCAGTCATGACTTCACAGATACGCAGTATTTT; CDR3: CASSHDFTDTQYF
J: TRBJ2-7; D: TRBD1; length: 15; size: many; V: TRBV7-9; DNA: TGTGCCAGCAGCCCACTTGACAGGGGGGACCACGAGCAGTACTTC; CDR3: CASSPLDRGDHEQYF
J: TRBJ2-5; D: TRBD2; length: 15; size: -; V: TRBV11-2; DNA: TGTGCCAGCAGCTTAGGGACTAGCGGTACAGGGACCCAGTACTTC; CDR3: CASSLGTSGTGTQYF
J: TRBJ1-2; D: -; length: 15; size: -; V: TRBV10-3; DNA: TGTGCCATCAGTGAGTCAACAGGATTTAACTATGGCTACACCTTC; CDR3: CAISESTGFNYGYTF
J: TRBJ2-3; D: -; length: 16; size: once; V: TRBV9; DNA: TGTGCCAGCAGCGTTGCCGGGACAACTAGCACAGATACGCAGTATTTT; CDR3: CASSVAGTTSTDTQYF
J: TRBJ1-3; D: -; length: 16; size: -; V: TRBV7-8; DNA: TGTGCCAGCAGCTTATATCAGGCTTTCTCTGGAAACACCATATATTTT; CDR3: CASSLYQAFSGNTIYF
J: TRBJ1-1; D: -; length: 13; size: once; V: TRBV6-4; DNA: TGTGCCAGCAGGGTACGAGTGAACACTGAAGCTTTCTTT; CDR3: CASRVRVNTEAFF
J: TRBJ1-1; D: -; length: 14; size: once; V: TRBV5-1; DNA: TGCGCCAGCAGCTTGTCGGAGAAGACCACTGAAGCTTTCTTT; CDR3: CASSLSEKTTEAFF
J: TRBJ2-7; D: -; length: 14; size: once; V: TRBV11-3; DNA: TGTGCCAGCAGTCCAGGGGGGCCGGGTTACGAGCAGTACTTC; CDR3: CASSPGGPGYEQYF
J: TRBJ1-2; D: TRBD1; length: 18; size: -; V: TRBV2; DNA: TGTGCCAGCAGCCTCGGACAGGGGGGACTTTCAGCGTACTATGGCTACACCTTC; CDR3: CASSLGQGGLSAYYGYTF
J: TRBJ2-3; D: TRBD2; length: 17; size: once; V: TRBV4-2; DNA: TGTGCCAGCAGCCAAGATTTCATCGGGAGGAGCACAGATACGCAGTATTTT; CDR3: CASSQDFIGRSTDTQYF
J: TRBJ2-3; D: TRBD2; length: 16; size: -; V: TRBV6-4; DNA: TGTGCCAGGACTAGCGGGTCGAATTGGTTCACAGATACGCAGTATTTT; CDR3: CARTSGSNWFTDTQYF
J: TRBJ2-7; D: -; length: 13; size: -; V: TRBV15; DNA: TGTGCCACCAGCAGGGAGGGAGCCTACGAGCAGTACTTC; CDR3: CATSREGAYEQYF
J: TRBJ2-5; D: TRBD2; length: 18; size: -; V: TRBV4-3; DNA: TGCCCCACCCGCCGGCCCCCGGGACTAGCGGGGGGCGGGGAGACCCAGTACTTC; CDR3: CPTRRPPGLAGGGETQYF
J: TRBJ1-1; D: TRBD1; length: 15; size: -; V: TRBV27; DNA: TGTGCCAGCAGTTTAAAGGGGACAGTGAACACTGAAGCTTTCTTT; CDR3: CASSLKGTVNTEAFF
J: TRBJ1-1; D: TRBD1; length: 16; size: -; V: TRBV2; DNA: TGTGCCAGCAGCCGTGGACAGGGGGTTGTGGGCACTGAAGCTTTCTTT; CDR3: CASSRGQGVVGTEAFF
J: TRBJ2-7; D: -; length: 14; size: -; V: TRBV7-3; DNA: TGTGCCAGCAGCCCAAACGCAGGTGACTACGAGCAGTACTTC; CDR3: CASSPNAGDYEQYF
J: TRBJ1-2; D: TRBD1; length: 15; size: few; V: TRBV7-2; DNA: TGTGCCAGCAGCCCTCAGACACAGGGGCTCAATGGCTACACCTTC; CDR3: CASSPQTQGLNGYTF
J: TRBJ2-7; D: -; length: 15; size: -; V: TRBV7-2; DNA: TGTGCCAGCAGCTTAGGCGGGGAAACCCTACGACAGCAGTACTTC; CDR3: CASSLGGETLRQQYF
J: TRBJ2-7; D: -; length: 14; size: -; V: TRBV28; DNA: TGTGCCAGCAGCGAAATAACAGGGCTCAACGAGCAGTACTTC; CDR3: CASSEITGLNEQYF
J: TRBJ1-5; D: -; length: 15; size: -; V: TRBV6-2/TRBV6-3; DNA: TGTGCCAGCAGCCCCGGGACACCTAGCAATCAGCCCCAGCATTTT; CDR3: CASSPGTPSNQPQHF
J: TRBJ1-1; D: -; length: 13; size: -; V: TRBV6-2/TRBV6-3; DNA: TGTGCCAGCAGCTTACGTCAAGCGGAATTGGCTTTCTTT; CDR3: CASSLRQAELAFF
J: TRBJ2-3; D: -; length: 13; size: few; V: TRBV29-1; DNA: TGCAGCGTCGACAGGGGAGGGACAGATACGCAGTATTTT; CDR3: CSVDRGGTDTQYF
J: TRBJ2-2; D: TRBD2; length: 15; size: -; V: TRBV28; DNA: TGTGCCAGCAGTTTATATGGGACTAGCGGCGGGGAGCTGTTTTTT; CDR3: CASSLYGTSGGELFF
J: TRBJ1-1; D: -; length: 12; size: -; V: TRBV11-1; DNA: TGTGCCAGCAGCCCCGACAGAGATGAAGCTTTCTTT; CDR3: CASSPDRDEAFF
J: TRBJ1-2; D: -; length: 12; size: once; V: TRBV30; DNA: TGTGCCTGGGACGAGGGGGGGTATGGCTACACCTTC; CDR3: CAWDEGGYGYTF
J: TRBJ1-5; D: -; length: 14; size: few; V: TRBV30; DNA: TGTGCCTGGTCGGGGGGGGAGGGCAATCAGCCCCAGCATTTT; CDR3: CAWSGGEGNQPQHF
J: TRBJ2-7; D: -; length: 14; size: -; V: TRBV7-8; DNA: TGTGCCAGCAGCCCTCAGATCGGGGGTTTTAAGCAGTACTTC; CDR3: CASSPQIGGFKQYF
J: TRBJ1-5; D: -; length: 14; size: -; V: TRBV19; DNA: TGTGCCAGTAGTATAGATTACAGGGACCAGCCCCAGCATTTT; CDR3: CASSIDYRDQPQHF